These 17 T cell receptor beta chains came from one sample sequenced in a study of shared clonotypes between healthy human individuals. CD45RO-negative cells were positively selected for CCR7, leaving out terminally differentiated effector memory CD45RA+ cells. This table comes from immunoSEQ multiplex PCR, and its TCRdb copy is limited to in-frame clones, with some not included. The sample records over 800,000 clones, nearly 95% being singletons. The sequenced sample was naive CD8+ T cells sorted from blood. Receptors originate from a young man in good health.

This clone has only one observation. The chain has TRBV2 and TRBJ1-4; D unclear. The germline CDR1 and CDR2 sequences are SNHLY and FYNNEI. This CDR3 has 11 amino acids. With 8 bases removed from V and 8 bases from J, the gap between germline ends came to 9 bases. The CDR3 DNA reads TGTGCCAGCGTAAACCCGGAAAAACTGTTTTTT. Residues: CASVNPEKLFF.

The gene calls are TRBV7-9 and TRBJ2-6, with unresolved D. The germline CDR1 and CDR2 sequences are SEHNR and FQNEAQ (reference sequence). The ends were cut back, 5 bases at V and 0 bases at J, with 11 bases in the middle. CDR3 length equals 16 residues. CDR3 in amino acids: CASSPRRLSGANVLTF. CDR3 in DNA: TGTGCCAGCAGCCCCAGGCGGCTCTCTGGGGCCAACGTCCTGACTTTC. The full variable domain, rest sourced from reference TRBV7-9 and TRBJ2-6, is DTGVSQNPRHKITKRGQNVTFRCDPISEHNRLYWYRQTLGQGPEFLTYFQNEAQLEKSRLLSDRFSAERPKGSFSTLEIQRTEQGDSAMYLCASSPRRLSGANVLTFGAGSRLTVL.

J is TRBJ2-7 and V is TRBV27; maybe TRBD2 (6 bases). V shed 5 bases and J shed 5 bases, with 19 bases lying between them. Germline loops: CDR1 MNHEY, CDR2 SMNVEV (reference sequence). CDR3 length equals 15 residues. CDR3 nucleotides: TGTGCCAGCAGTGCTGCGGGGACTCTGGCCAACGAGCAGTACTTC. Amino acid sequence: CASSAAGTLANEQYF.

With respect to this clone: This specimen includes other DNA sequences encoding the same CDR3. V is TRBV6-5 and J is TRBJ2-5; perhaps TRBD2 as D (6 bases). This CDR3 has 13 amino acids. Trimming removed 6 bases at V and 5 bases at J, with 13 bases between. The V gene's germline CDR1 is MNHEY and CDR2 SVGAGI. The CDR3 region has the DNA TGTGCCAGCAGACTGGCGGCGGGGGAGACCCAGTACTTC. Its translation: CASRLAAGETQYF.

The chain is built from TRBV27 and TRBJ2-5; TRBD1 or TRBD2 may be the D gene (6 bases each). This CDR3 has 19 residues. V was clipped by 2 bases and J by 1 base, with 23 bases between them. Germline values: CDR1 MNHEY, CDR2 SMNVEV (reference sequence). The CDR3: CASSLAAMEGGPFQETQYF. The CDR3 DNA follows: TGTGCCAGCAGTTTAGCGGCCATGGAGGGGGGTCCCTTCCAAGAGACCCAGTACTTC.

CDR3 amino acids: CASRLTGQETQYF. For the CDR3, the DNA is TGTGCCAGCAGACTGACGGGACAAGAGACCCAGTACTTC. The chain combines TRBV28 with TRBJ2-5, with D perhaps matching TRBD2 (5 bases). Germline CDR1 and CDR2: MDHEN and SYDVKM. This CDR3 spans 13 amino acids. Trimming took 6 bases from V and 2 from J, leaving 10 bases between them.

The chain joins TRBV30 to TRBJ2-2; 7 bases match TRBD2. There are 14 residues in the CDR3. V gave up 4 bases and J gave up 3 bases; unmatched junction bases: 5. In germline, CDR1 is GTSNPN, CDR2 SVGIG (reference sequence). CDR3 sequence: CAWIPREDTGELFF. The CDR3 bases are TGTGCCTGGATTCCCCGGGAGGACACCGGGGAGCTGTTTTTT. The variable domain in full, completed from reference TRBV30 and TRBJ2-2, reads SQTIHQWPATLVQPVGSPLSLECTVEGTSNPNLYWYRQAAGRGLQLLFYSVGIGQISSEVPQNLSASRPQDRQFILSSKKLLLSDSGFYLCAWIPREDTGELFFGEGSRLTVL.

The CDR3 spells CASSMVAGGLETQYF. Written as DNA, the CDR3 is TGTGCCAGTAGTATGGTGGCAGGGGGCTTGGAGACCCAGTACTTC. The gene calls are TRBV19 and TRBJ2-5; 8 bases fit TRBD1. V lost 3 bases, J lost 5 bases, and 8 bases stayed unmatched. This CDR3 has 15 residues. Germline CDR1 is LNHDA and CDR2 is SQIVND (reference sequence). Looking up the rest from reference TRBV19 and TRBJ2-5 gives the full variable domain: DGGITQSPKYLFRKEGQNVTLSCEQNLNHDAMYWYRQDPGQGLRLIYYSQIVNDFQKGDIAEGYSVSREKKESFPLTVTSAQKNPTAFYLCASSMVAGGLETQYFGPGTRLLVL.

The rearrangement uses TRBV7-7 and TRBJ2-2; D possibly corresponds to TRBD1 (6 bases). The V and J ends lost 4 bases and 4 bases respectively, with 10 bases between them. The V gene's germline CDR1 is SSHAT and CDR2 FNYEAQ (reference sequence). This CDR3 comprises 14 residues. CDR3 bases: TGTGCCAGCAGCTCGACAGGCCCCACCGGGGAGCTGTTTTTT. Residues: CASSSTGPTGELFF.

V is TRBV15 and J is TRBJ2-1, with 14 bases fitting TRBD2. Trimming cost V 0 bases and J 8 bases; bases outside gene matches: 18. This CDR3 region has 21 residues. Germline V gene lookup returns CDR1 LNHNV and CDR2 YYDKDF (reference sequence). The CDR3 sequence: CATSRDMSPTSGRAFKDEQFF. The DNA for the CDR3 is TGTGCCACCAGCAGAGATATGTCCCCGACTAGCGGGAGGGCCTTTAAAGATGAGCAGTTCTTC.

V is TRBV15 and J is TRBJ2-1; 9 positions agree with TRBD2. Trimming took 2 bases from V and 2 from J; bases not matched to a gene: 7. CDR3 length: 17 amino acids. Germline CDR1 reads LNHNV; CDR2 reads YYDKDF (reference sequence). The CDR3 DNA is TGTGCCACCAGCAGAACACCGTCTAGCGGGGCCTACAATGAGCAGTTCTTC. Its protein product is CATSRTPSSGAYNEQFF.

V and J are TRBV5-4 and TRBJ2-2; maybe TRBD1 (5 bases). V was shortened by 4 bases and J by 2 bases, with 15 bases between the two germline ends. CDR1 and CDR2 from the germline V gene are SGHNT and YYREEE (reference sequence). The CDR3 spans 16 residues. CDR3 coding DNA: TGTGCCAGCAGCCCCCTTCCGACAGATAACACCGGGGAGCTGTTTTTT. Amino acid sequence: CASSPLPTDNTGELFF.

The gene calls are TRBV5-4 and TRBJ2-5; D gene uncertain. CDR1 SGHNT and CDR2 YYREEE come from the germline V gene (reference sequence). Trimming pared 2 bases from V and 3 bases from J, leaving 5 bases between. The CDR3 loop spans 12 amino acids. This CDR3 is CASSFPEETQYF. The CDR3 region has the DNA TGTGCCAGCAGCTTTCCCGAAGAGACCCAGTACTTC.

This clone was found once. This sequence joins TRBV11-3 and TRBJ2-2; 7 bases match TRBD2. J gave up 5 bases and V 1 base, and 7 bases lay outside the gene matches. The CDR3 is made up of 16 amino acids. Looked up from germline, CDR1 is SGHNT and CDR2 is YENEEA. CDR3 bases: TGTGCCAGCAGCTTAGTTTCGGGAGGCTCGACCGGGGAGCTGTTTTTT. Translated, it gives CASSLVSGGSTGELFF.

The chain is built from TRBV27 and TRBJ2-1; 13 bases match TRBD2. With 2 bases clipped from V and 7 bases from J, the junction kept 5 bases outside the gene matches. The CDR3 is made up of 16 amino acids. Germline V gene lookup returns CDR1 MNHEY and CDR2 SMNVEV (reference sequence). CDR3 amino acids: CASSLTGTSGKNEQFF. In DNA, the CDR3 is TGTGCCAGCAGTTTAACTGGGACTAGCGGGAAAAATGAGCAGTTCTTC.

The CDR3 DNA reads TGTGCCAGCAGTGAAGACAGGGATGAGCCCCAGCATTTT. Translating gives CASSEDRDEPQHF. The chain is built from TRBV6-1 and TRBJ1-5, with D tentatively TRBD1 (6 bases). V lost 1 base and J lost 8, with 9 bases in between. Germline V lookup: CDR1 MNHNS, CDR2 SASEGT. The CDR3 contains 13 residues.

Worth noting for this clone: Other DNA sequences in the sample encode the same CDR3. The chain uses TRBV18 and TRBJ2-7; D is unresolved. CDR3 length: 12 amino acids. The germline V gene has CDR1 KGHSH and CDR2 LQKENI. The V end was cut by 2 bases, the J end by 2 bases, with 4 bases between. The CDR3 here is CASSPRAYEQYF. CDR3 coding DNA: TGTGCCAGCTCACCAAGAGCCTACGAGCAGTACTTC.